This passage covers 12 T cell receptor beta chains from one sample sequenced in a study of breast tumors, draining lymph nodes, adjacent tissues. TCRdb re-analysed the multiplex PCR reads in MiXCR, keeping a single row per CDR3 protein. The profile covers 290,000 or so distinct CDR3 sequences, with around 30% appearing a single time and around 1% taken by the ten largest. Samples came from axillary lymph nodes draining the breast cancer. The sequencing input was axillary lymph node tissue. All receptors derive from a female donor with breast cancer. Some clones in this sample may be carry-over from other donors' samples.

In its sample, this clonotype was seen a few times. This chain uses TRBV27 with TRBJ1-6; no definite D call. The CDR3 contains 17 residues. Trimming took 2 bases from V and 6 from J, leaving 17 bases between them. In germline, CDR1 is MNHEY, CDR2 SMNVEV (reference sequence). The CDR3 coding sequence is TGTGCCAGCAGTTTACGGGTCTCTGTCTCTTTTAATTCACCCCTCCACTTT. Its protein is CASSLRVSVSFNSPLHF.

In its sample, this clonotype was seen many times. The V and J genes are TRBV12-3 or TRBV12-4 and TRBJ2-1, with 9 bases aligning to TRBD1. The CDR3 has 15 amino acids. Germline trimming cut 7 bases from V and 6 bases from J; bases unmatched to any gene: 10. The CDR3 here is CASTVGQGGFNEQFF. In nucleotides, the CDR3 is TGTGCCAGCACCGTGGGACAGGGAGGTTTCAATGAGCAGTTCTTC.

This clonotype was recorded at least ten times. This chain uses TRBV19 with TRBJ2-1, with 9 bases that match TRBD2. CDR3 length: 15 amino acids. Germline lookup yields CDR1 LNHDA and CDR2 SQIVND (reference sequence). The V and J ends lost 6 bases and 7 bases, in that order; junction bases with no gene match: 10. CDR3 nucleotides: TGTGCCAGTAGGAAGACTAGCGGAGTGGGGAATGAGCAGTTCTTC. This gives the protein CASRKTSGVGNEQFF.

This chain joins TRBV19 and TRBJ2-3; 14 bases map to TRBD2. With 4 bases clipped from V and 5 bases from J, the junction kept 11 bases outside the gene matches. There are 18 residues in the CDR3. Germline lookup yields CDR1 LNHDA and CDR2 SQIVND (reference sequence). The CDR3 region has the DNA TGTGCCAGTAGTACCCCAGGGACTAGCGGGAGAGATGGAGATACGCAGTATTTT. Its translation is CASSTPGTSGRDGDTQYF.

Comments on this clonotype: This may stem from a read error, because a much larger clone lies one nucleotide away. The gene calls are TRBV6-6 and TRBJ2-1; tentatively, D is TRBD2 (6 bases). The length of the CDR3 is 15 residues. The germline V gene encodes CDR1 MNHNY and CDR2 SVGAGI (reference sequence). CDR3 amino acids: CASSYLDYSYSEQFF. The CDR3 bases are TGTGCCAGCAGTTACCTGGACTACTCCTACAGTGAGCAGTTCTTC.

This clonotype turned up a few times. The chain recombines TRBV14 with TRBJ1-1; TRBD1 agrees at 7 bases. V shed 4 bases and J 5 bases; nucleotides not matched to a gene: 4. The CDR3 runs 13 residues. CDR1 SGHDN and CDR2 FVKESK come from the germline V gene. CDR3 nucleotide sequence: TGTGCCAGCAGCCTACAGGGGTATACTGAAGCTTTCTTT. This codes for CASSLQGYTEAFF.

A note on this clonotype: The junction shows a germline mismatch at one end, possibly a read error. The chain has TRBV29-1 and TRBJ1-3; D remains unclear. The germline V gene encodes CDR1 SQVTM and CDR2 ANQGSEA. This CDR3 is 12 amino acids long. CDR3 sequence reads: CGVVTRGNTIYF. The CDR3 DNA reads as TGCGGCGTTGTGACGAGAGGAAACACCATATATTTT.

This clonotype was recorded many times. The chain combines TRBV28 with TRBJ2-7, with D perhaps being TRBD1 or TRBD2 (5 bases each). The CDR3 consists of 14 residues. Trimming pared 2 bases from V and 5 bases from J, leaving 13 bases between. Germline V lookup: CDR1 MDHEN, CDR2 SYDVKM. DNA for the CDR3: TGTGCCAGCAGTTTAAGCGGAAGGGGTAACGAGCAGTACTTC. Protein: CASSLSGRGNEQYF.

Comments on this clonotype: With a much larger clone just one base away, this may be a read error. This CDR3 is missing its conserved last phenylalanine or tryptophan, likely due to a read error. The chain employs TRBV5-4 and TRBJ2-1; weak D call: TRBD2 (6 bases). The CDR3 has 12 amino acids. Trimming left V 4 bases short and J 8 bases short, with 10 bases between. The germline V gene has CDR1 SGHNT and CDR2 YYREEE (reference sequence). For the CDR3, the DNA is TGTGCCAGCAGCGCCACTAGCTATGAGCAGTTCCTC. Translation gives CASSATSYEQFL.

In this sample, this clonotype turned up many times. The chain recombines TRBV7-2 with TRBJ2-1; D unclear. With 2 bases removed from V and 8 bases from J, the gap between germline ends came to 10 bases. Germline CDR1 SGHTA, CDR2 FQGNSA. There are 13 residues in the CDR3. The CDR3 reads CASSLSTPHEQFF. CDR3 DNA sequence: TGTGCCAGCAGCTTAAGCACGCCCCATGAGCAGTTCTTC.

This chain joins TRBV12-3 or TRBV12-4 and TRBJ1-1; unclear D gene. The germline V and J ends were trimmed by 5 bases and 4 bases, with 11 bases remaining between them. This CDR3 comprises 13 residues. CDR3: CASSQQMSTEAFF. The CDR3 DNA sequence: TGTGCCAGCAGTCAACAGATGAGCACTGAAGCTTTCTTT.

The chain links TRBV6-1 to TRBJ2-7, with 7 positions matching TRBD1. This CDR3 region has 17 residues. V gave up 8 bases and J gave up 0 bases; unmatched junction bases: 16. Germline V gene data show CDR1 as MNHNS and CDR2 as SASEGT. The CDR3 loop is CASWGQTSKFSSYEQYF. The DNA for the CDR3 is TGTGCCAGCTGGGGACAGACCTCTAAATTTAGCTCCTACGAGCAGTACTTC.